This TCR beta chain was identified during a study of blood T cell repertoires in COVID-19. In the study overall: The United States, Italy and Spain provided the acute and convalescent COVID-19 samples. PBMCs, B-cell-depleted T cells, or T cells were the source of the cDNA or gDNA that made up the material.

Study processing details: Amplification from reference gene primers served as the basis for estimated nucleated cell counts. The protocol was immunoSEQ multiplex PCR, while the TCRdb copy is restricted to in-frame clones and leaves out a portion. That table gives V, J and clone size, and the DNA gave D and trimming. The profile shows around 94,000 clones, roughly 80% of them singletons. The CDR3 length is 14 residues. Trimming removed 3 bases from V and 5 bases from J; junction bases left unmatched: 6. Germline V gene lookup returns CDR1 SGHVS and CDR2 FQNEAQ. Sequences were obtained from peripheral blood. This clonotype was obtained from a man between 60 and 75 years old with active or convalescent COVID-19. The chain has TRBV7-8 and TRBJ2-5, with TRBD1 identical over 7 bases. CDR3 sequence (DNA): TGTGCCAGCAGCTTCGAGGGGGCAGGGGAGACCCAGTACTTC. It specifies CASSFEGAGETQYF. Full variable domain (outside the CDR3, taken from reference TRBV7-8 and TRBJ2-5): GAGVSQSPRYKVAKRGQDVALRCDPISGHVSLFWYQQALGQGPEFLTYFQNEAQLDKSGLPSDRFFAERPEGSVSTLKIQRTQQEDSAVYLCASSFEGAGETQYFGPGTRLLVL.